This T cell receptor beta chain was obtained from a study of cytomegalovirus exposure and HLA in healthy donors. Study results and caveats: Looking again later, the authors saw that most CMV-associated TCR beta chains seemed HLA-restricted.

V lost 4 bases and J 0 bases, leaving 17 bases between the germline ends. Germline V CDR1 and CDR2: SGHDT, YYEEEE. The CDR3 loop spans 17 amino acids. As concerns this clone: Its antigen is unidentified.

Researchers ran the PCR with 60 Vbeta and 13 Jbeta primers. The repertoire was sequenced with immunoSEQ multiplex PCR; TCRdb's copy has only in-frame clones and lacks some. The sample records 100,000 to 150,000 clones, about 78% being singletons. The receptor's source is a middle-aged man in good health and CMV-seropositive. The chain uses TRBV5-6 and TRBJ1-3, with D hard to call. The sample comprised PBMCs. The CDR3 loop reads CASSPLGRSDSGNTIYF. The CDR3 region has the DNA TGTGCCAGCAGCCCCCTCGGGAGGAGCGACTCTGGAAACACCATATATTTT.